A selection of T cell receptor beta chains follows, all from one sample in a study of cytomegalovirus exposure and HLA in healthy donors. Clones were sequenced by immunoSEQ multiplex PCR, and TCRdb holds only the in-frame ones, with some missing. The sample lists under 200,000 clones, about four fifths seen once, with around 1.7% in the top ten. Sequencing was performed on PBMCs. These receptors all come from a young woman in good health and CMV-seronegative. CDR3s include the opening cysteine and the closing phenylalanine or tryptophan. D genes are given only for firm matches. A row's size may be missing; if present it is once, few, many or a size class.

v_gene,d_gene,abundance,j_gene,CDR3aa,CDR3nt
TRBV7-9,TRBD1,.,TRBJ2-7,CASSNRQGGYEQYF,TGTGCCAGCAGCAATCGACAGGGGGGATACGAGCAGTACTTC
TRBV7-2,TRBD2,.,TRBJ2-1,CASSLVSSGRNYEQFF,TGTGCCAGCAGCTTAGTGAGTAGCGGGAGAAATTATGAGCAGTTCTTC
TRBV11-2,.,.,TRBJ2-7,CASSLGEDSVTARF,TGTGCCAGCAGCTTAGGGGAGGACTCGGTGACAGCCAGATTC
TRBV6-4,.,few,TRBJ2-1,CASSPQVSSYNEQFF,TGTGCCAGCAGCCCCCAGGTCAGCTCCTACAATGAGCAGTTCTTC
TRBV19,TRBD2,.,TRBJ2-7,CASSIGGSSYEQYF,TGTGCCAGTAGTATTGGCGGGAGCTCCTACGAGCAGTACTTC
TRBV28,TRBD2,.,TRBJ2-7,CASSPGLACEQYF,TGTGCCAGCAGCCCGGGACTAGCGTGCGAGCAGTACTTC
TRBV5-4,.,.,TRBJ1-1,CASSPDLWQGAFF,TGTGCCAGCAGCCCAGACTTGTGGCAGGGAGCTTTCTTT
TRBV19,TRBD1,.,TRBJ1-2,CASKDDRANYGYTF,TGTGCCAGTAAAGACGACAGGGCTAACTATGGCTACACCTTC
TRBV7-9,TRBD1,.,TRBJ1-4,CASSPTDDRGLRKLFF,TGTGCCAGCAGCCCAACTGATGACAGGGGGCTGAGAAAACTGTTTTTT
TRBV11-2,TRBD2,.,TRBJ2-7,CASSSRAGTRVAEQYF,TGTGCCAGCAGCTCACGAGCCGGGACTAGAGTAGCCGAGCAGTACTTC
TRBV18,.,.,TRBJ1-4,CASSPEHGSTNEKLFF,TGTGCCAGCTCACCAGAGCACGGTTCAACTAATGAAAAACTGTTTTTT
TRBV7-9,TRBD2,.,TRBJ2-5,CATGRGGAQETQYF,TGTGCCACCGGCCGGGGGGGAGCCCAAGAGACCCAGTACTTC
TRBV27,.,.,TRBJ2-3,CASTPAGWPDTQYF,TGTGCCAGCACTCCCGCGGGGTGGCCAGATACGCAGTATTTT
TRBV28,TRBD2,.,TRBJ2-7,CASSSPGTSGSGIDYEQYF,TGTGCCAGCAGTTCCCCCGGGACTAGCGGGAGCGGAATAGACTACGAGCAGTACTTC
TRBV7-2,TRBD2,.,TRBJ2-2,CASSPLSVLAGPDTGELFF,TGTGCCAGCAGCCCCTTGTCGGTACTAGCGGGCCCGGACACCGGGGAGCTGTTTTTT
TRBV4-2,TRBD2,once,TRBJ2-1,CASSQSSGSYNEQFF,TGTGCCAGCAGCCAATCTAGCGGGAGCTACAATGAGCAGTTCTTC
TRBV10-2,TRBD2,.,TRBJ2-4,CASSESEGGGNIQYF,TGCGCCAGCAGTGAGTCGGAAGGCGGGGGAAACATTCAGTACTTC
TRBV7-9,.,.,TRBJ2-3,CASSLISSTDTQYF,TGTGCCAGCAGCTTAATTAGTTCCACAGATACGCAGTATTTT
TRBV6-6,.,.,TRBJ2-7,CASSYSRTAVTYEQYF,TGTGCCAGCAGTTACAGTAGGACAGCAGTAACCTACGAGCAGTACTTC
TRBV2,.,.,TRBJ2-1,CASSEWTSGMTMSSSSAVDEQFF,.
TRBV19,TRBD1,few,TRBJ1-5,CASRLTGGGQPQHF,TGTGCCAGTAGATTGACAGGGGGAGGTCAGCCCCAGCATTTT
TRBV7-9,.,few,TRBJ1-2,CASSLGHGYTF,TGTGCCAGCAGCTTAGGGCACGGCTACACCTTC
TRBV10-3,TRBD1,.,TRBJ2-7,CAISSGGSHIEQYF,TGTGCCATCAGTTCAGGGGGTTCCCACATCGAGCAGTACTTC
TRBV30,TRBD1,.,TRBJ1-6,CASGPGTDYNSPLHF,TGTGCCTCCGGCCCAGGGACAGACTATAATTCACCCCTCCACTTT
TRBV5-4,TRBD2,.,TRBJ2-3,CASGASGRAAAADTQYF,TGTGCCAGCGGGGCTAGCGGGAGGGCTGCAGCGGCAGATACGCAGTATTTT
TRBV29-1,TRBD1,few,TRBJ1-5,CSAGGDRSNQPQHF,TGCAGCGCCGGGGGGGACAGATCCAATCAGCCCCAGCATTTT
TRBV7-2,.,.,TRBJ2-3,CASSLVPSSADTQYF,TGTGCCAGCAGCTTAGTCCCGTCTAGCGCAGATACGCAGTATTTT
TRBV5-1,.,few,TRBJ1-2,CASSLGGQGHYGYTF,TGCGCCAGCAGCTTGGGAGGGCAGGGGCACTATGGCTACACCTTC
TRBV15,TRBD2,once,TRBJ2-5,CATSRDQRTSGRAGETQYF,TGTGCCACCAGCAGAGACCAAAGGACTAGCGGGAGGGCCGGTGAGACCCAGTACTTC
TRBV7-6,.,.,TRBJ2-6,CASSSRKVATSGANVLTF,TGTGCCAGCAGCTCCCGGAAGGTAGCCACCTCTGGGGCCAACGTCCTGACTTTC
TRBV2,.,once,TRBJ1-1,CASSDRRGGTEAFF,TGTGCCAGCAGTGACCGGCGCGGAGGCACTGAAGCTTTCTTT
TRBV7-9,.,.,TRBJ1-4,CASSLGPTGQNEKLFF,TGTGCCAGCAGCTTGGGCCCGACAGGCCAGAATGAAAAACTGTTTTTT
TRBV5-4,.,.,TRBJ2-2,CASSLGSTGELFF,TGTGCCAGCAGCTTGGGCAGCACCGGGGAGCTGTTTTTT
TRBV5-6,TRBD1,once,TRBJ1-2,CASSFGTGGYGYTF,TGTGCCAGCAGCTTTGGGACAGGGGGCTATGGCTACACCTTC
TRBV9,TRBD1,.,TRBJ2-4,CASSVGQGADLAKNIQYF,TGTGCCAGCAGCGTAGGGCAGGGGGCGGATTTAGCCAAAAACATTCAGTACTTC
TRBV9,TRBD1,.,TRBJ1-4,CASSPDRGGEKLFF,TGTGCCAGCAGCCCCGACAGGGGTGGAGAAAAACTGTTTTTT
TRBV6-5,.,few,TRBJ1-1,CASSYLAGHKNTEAFF,TGTGCCAGCAGTTACTTAGCAGGGCATAAGAACACTGAAGCTTTCTTT
TRBV4-3,TRBD2,few,TRBJ2-7,CASSQGANLLAVPGSYEQYF,TGCGCCAGCAGCCAAGGCGCTAACTTGCTAGCGGTTCCGGGCTCCTACGAGCAGTACTTC
TRBV19,.,once,TRBJ1-1,CASSWLTEAFF,TGTGCCAGTAGTTGGCTGACTGAAGCTTTCTTT
TRBV25-1,.,.,TRBJ1-2,CASSEQGLNYGYTF,TGTGCCAGCAGTGAACAAGGACTGAACTATGGCTACACCTTC
TRBV28,.,.,TRBJ1-4,CASSRGQLTTNEKLFF,TGTGCCAGCAGTCGAGGACAGTTGACAACTAATGAAAAACTGTTTTTT
TRBV5-8,.,.,TRBJ2-1,CAITGFFGTASYNEQFF,TGTGCCATAACAGGGTTTTTCGGGACGGCCTCCTACAATGAGCAGTTCTTC
TRBV6-6,.,.,TRBJ2-7,CASSYRPGESYEQYF,TGTGCCAGCAGTTACCGGCCCGGAGAGTCCTACGAGCAGTACTTC
TRBV19,TRBD1,.,TRBJ1-5,CASSIPRGASNQPQHF,TGTGCCAGTAGTATCCCCAGGGGGGCGAGCAATCAGCCCCAGCATTTT
TRBV10-2,TRBD2,.,TRBJ2-3,CASSEFSGSTDTQYF,TGCGCCAGCAGTGAATTTAGCGGGTCCACAGATACGCAGTATTTT
TRBV28,TRBD1,.,TRBJ2-7,CASSFTLLPGQGAYEQYF,TGTGCCAGCAGTTTCACTCTCTTACCGGGACAGGGGGCCTACGAGCAGTACTTC
TRBV4-3,TRBD2,.,TRBJ2-1,CASSQRLAGGPFKNEQFF,TGCGCCAGCAGCCAGAGACTAGCGGGAGGGCCATTTAAGAATGAGCAGTTCTTC
TRBV14,TRBD1,.,TRBJ2-5,CASSQARGQGVEETQYF,TGTGCCAGCAGCCAAGCCCGAGGACAGGGGGTGGAAGAGACCCAGTACTTC
TRBV6-4,.,.,TRBJ2-3,CASSDGSEDTQYF,TGTGCCAGCAGTGACGGCAGCGAAGATACGCAGTATTTT
TRBV30,.,.,TRBJ1-4,CAWSAGIGPNEKLFF,TGTGCCTGGAGCGCAGGGATAGGGCCTAATGAAAAACTGTTTTTT